Listed here are 19 T cell receptor beta chains from one sample, sequenced in a study of blood T cell repertoires in COVID-19 (dated by TCRdb to 2018 to 2021). Libraries came from the immunoSEQ multiplex PCR assay. The table comes from immuneACCESS by way of TCRdb, which keeps in-frame sequences with V and J called. Part of the clones is missing from these tables; in studies checked, under half for an unresolved V gene and the rest for unknown reasons. For this sample the table gives 400,000 or so clones, of which 89% were detected only once. The ten largest clones capture roughly 1.4% of the sample. The sample taken for sequencing was peripheral blood. The receptors were sampled from a woman in her thirties or forties with COVID-19, enrolled during active disease.

The chain combines TRBV30 with TRBJ2-2; TRBD2 is a possible D gene (6 bases). The germline gives CDR1 GTSNPN, CDR2 SVGIG (reference sequence). The CDR3 contains 16 residues. Trimming took 4 bases from V and 4 from J, leaving 19 bases between them. CDR3 in amino acids: CAWKDSGLIGTGELFF. In DNA, the CDR3 is TGTGCCTGGAAGGATAGCGGTCTGATTGGCACCGGGGAGCTGTTTTTT. Filled out from reference TRBV30 and TRBJ2-2, the complete variable domain reads SQTIHQWPATLVQPVGSPLSLECTVEGTSNPNLYWYRQAAGRGLQLLFYSVGIGQISSEVPQNLSASRPQDRQFILSSKKLLLSDSGFYLCAWKDSGLIGTGELFFGEGSRLTVL.

V is TRBV5-1 and J is TRBJ2-3; D ambiguous. Germline V CDR1 and CDR2: SGHRS, YFSETQ. Trimming left V 4 bases short and J 3 bases short, with 15 bases between. The CDR3 length is 15 residues. The DNA for the CDR3 is TGCGCCAGCAGCGCGCTTCCCCTAAGAACAGATACGCAGTATTTT. This codes for CASSALPLRTDTQYF.

The chain is built from TRBV7-2 and TRBJ1-1; D remains ambiguous. V lost 1 base and J 4 bases, leaving 10 bases between the germline ends. Germline lookup yields CDR1 SGHTA and CDR2 FQGNSA. CDR3 length: 14 amino acids. The CDR3 nucleotides read TGTGCCAGCAGCTTAGGAGGGATGGGCACTGAAGCTTTCTTT. Protein sequence: CASSLGGMGTEAFF.

The chain uses TRBV18 and TRBJ2-5, with 14 bases aligning to TRBD2. Germline CDR1 KGHSH, CDR2 LQKENI. J was trimmed by 5 bases and V by 2 bases; bases with no gene match: 1. The CDR3 is 15 residues long. In DNA, the CDR3 is TGTGCCAGCTCACCAAGGACTAGCGGGGGGGAGACCCAGTACTTC. Protein product: CASSPRTSGGETQYF.

J is TRBJ2-7 and V is TRBV5-1; D possibly corresponds to TRBD2 (6 bases). CDR1 is SGHRS, CDR2 YFSETQ, per germline. This CDR3 is 14 amino acids long. Trimming pared 4 bases from V and 0 bases from J, leaving 11 bases between. In DNA, the CDR3 is TGCGCCAGCAGCGGAGGGACTTACTCCTACGAGCAGTACTTC. Encoded protein: CASSGGTYSYEQYF. The full variable domain, rest sourced from reference TRBV5-1 and TRBJ2-7, is KAGVTQTPRYLIKTRGQQVTLSCSPISGHRSVSWYQQTPGQGLQFLFEYFSETQRNKGNFPGRFSGRQFSNSRSEMNVSTLELGDSALYLCASSGGTYSYEQYFGPGTRLTVT.

The V and J genes are TRBV5-1 and TRBJ2-2; no clear D. CDR3 size: 18 residues. CDR1 and CDR2 from the germline V gene are SGHRS and YFSETQ. Trimming left V 2 bases short and J 9 bases short, with 26 bases between. The CDR3 DNA sequence: TGCGCCAGCAGCTTCCTAGACTCATCTTCCGTGCCCCCTAGGGAGCTGTTTTTT. Translating it yields CASSFLDSSSVPPRELFF.

J is TRBJ1-6 and V is TRBV27; no definite D call. Germline V CDR1 and CDR2: MNHEY, SMNVEV (reference sequence). Trimming removed 0 bases from V and 7 bases from J, with 4 bases in between. The CDR3 loop spans 13 amino acids. The CDR3 protein is CASSLSVNSPLHF. CDR3 bases: TGTGCCAGCAGTTTATCCGTGAATTCACCCCTCCACTTT.

This chain connects TRBV29-1 to TRBJ2-2, with 11 bases that match TRBD1. The junction had 3 bases not matched to a gene; V was cut back by 6 bases and J by 3 bases. CDR1 SQVTM and CDR2 ANQGSEA come from the germline V gene. The CDR3 runs to 14 residues. DNA of the CDR3: TGCAGCGTCGGGACAGGGGGGTACACCGGGGAGCTGTTTTTT. Protein: CSVGTGGYTGELFF.

The sample holds one count of this clone. The genes are TRBV19 and TRBJ1-5; 9 positions match TRBD1. The CDR3 runs to 15 residues. Germline values: CDR1 LNHDA, CDR2 SQIVND (reference sequence). Trimming took 5 bases from V and 5 from J; bases not matched to a gene: 7. The CDR3 DNA is TGTGCCAGTAGTTATACAGGGGGCGCAGATCAGCCCCAGCATTTT. Protein product: CASSYTGGADQPQHF.

The V gene is TRBV14, the J gene TRBJ1-2; D ambiguous. With 1 base removed from V and 3 bases from J, the gap between germline ends came to 12 bases. CDR1 is SGHDN, CDR2 FVKESK, per germline. The CDR3 is 15 amino acids. In DNA, the CDR3 is TGTGCCAGCAGCCAAGGAGGTTCAGTGGACTATGGCTACACCTTC. Protein product: CASSQGGSVDYGYTF.

The V call is TRBV15, the J call TRBJ1-1, with D hard to call. The germline V gene encodes CDR1 LNHNV and CDR2 YYDKDF (reference sequence). Trimming took off 0 bases at V and 8 bases at J, with 13 bases between the two ends. The CDR3 contains 14 residues. CDR3 in DNA: TGTGCCACCAGCAGAGATCTAACCATTCCAGAAGCTTTCTTT. Its protein product is CATSRDLTIPEAFF.

The J gene is TRBJ1-4, the V gene TRBV18, with TRBD1 identical over 7 bases. The junction had 2 bases not matched to a gene; V was cut back by 4 bases and J by 0 bases. The CDR3 extends over 15 amino acids. CDR1 is KGHSH, CDR2 LQKENI, per germline. The CDR3 loop is CASSLGTATNEKLFF. Here the CDR3 DNA reads TGTGCCAGCTCACTCGGGACAGCAACTAATGAAAAACTGTTTTTT. Complete variable domain (other parts from reference TRBV18 and TRBJ1-4): NAGVMQNPRHLVRRRGQEARLRCSPMKGHSHVYWYRQLPEEGLKFMVYLQKENIIDESGMPKERFSAEFPKEGPSILRIQQVVRGDSAAYFCASSLGTATNEKLFFGSGTQLSVL.

This chain uses TRBV27 with TRBJ1-5; D is perhaps TRBD1 (6 bases). Per germline, CDR1 MNHEY and CDR2 SMNVEV (reference sequence). CDR3 size: 16 residues. V was clipped by 6 bases and J by 0 bases, with 15 bases between them. The CDR3 reads CASRVGAGDSNQPQHF. The DNA for the CDR3 is TGTGCCAGCAGGGTGGGGGCGGGGGATAGCAATCAGCCCCAGCATTTT.

The J gene is TRBJ1-1, the V gene TRBV27; no firm D call. CDR3 length: 13 amino acids. Germline V CDR1 and CDR2: MNHEY, SMNVEV (reference sequence). The V gene lost 6 bases and the J gene lost 6 bases, with 14 bases spanning the gap. In DNA form, the CDR3 reads TGTGCCAGCAGGGACCCTAGAGGGCCTGAAGCTTTCTTT. Its protein product is CASRDPRGPEAFF.

The chain joins TRBV7-9 to TRBJ2-1; TRBD1 matches 8 bases. J was trimmed by 5 bases and V by 3 bases; bases with no gene match: 6. This CDR3 has 15 residues. CDR1 and CDR2 from the germline V gene are SEHNR and FQNEAQ (reference sequence). For the CDR3, the DNA is TGTGCCAGCAGCTTTCAGGACAGGGCCCACAATGAGCAGTTCTTC. This sequence encodes CASSFQDRAHNEQFF.

This chain links TRBV5-1 with TRBJ2-1; 9 positions agree with TRBD1. CDR1 and CDR2 from the germline V gene are SGHRS and YFSETQ. Unmatched junction bases numbered 8, after V lost 8 bases and J lost 5 bases. The CDR3 is 14 residues long. CDR3 in amino acids: CASSRDRANNEQFF. The DNA of the CDR3 is TGCGCCAGTTCCCGGGACAGGGCTAACAATGAGCAGTTCTTC.

This rearrangement joins TRBV29-1 to TRBJ2-1, with 8 bases fitting TRBD2. Unmatched junction bases numbered 11, after V lost 6 bases and J lost 7 bases. This CDR3 region has 14 residues. Germline CDR1 and CDR2: SQVTM and ANQGSEA. Here the CDR3 DNA reads TGCAGCGTGGAAATGTTGCGGGGGGTAAATGAGCAGTTCTTC. The encoded protein is CSVEMLRGVNEQFF.

For the CDR3, the DNA is TGCGCCAGCAGCCAAGACCCCAGGCTTGGAAACACCATATATTTT. It specifies CASSQDPRLGNTIYF. This rearrangement joins TRBV4-3 to TRBJ1-3; D is unresolved. Trimming took 0 bases from V and 3 from J, leaving 9 bases between them. From germline, CDR1 is LGHNA and CDR2 YSLEER. The CDR3 extends over 15 amino acids.

This chain joins TRBV6-2 or TRBV6-3 and TRBJ2-7; 9 nucleotides match TRBD1. The CDR3 sequence is 14 residues long. CDR1 and CDR2 from the germline V gene are MNHEY and SVGEGT. The junction had 8 bases not matched to a gene; V was cut back by 6 bases and J by 5 bases. The CDR3 loop reads CASSRLGQGHEQYF. CDR3 nucleotide sequence: TGTGCCAGCAGCAGACTGGGACAGGGCCACGAGCAGTACTTC.